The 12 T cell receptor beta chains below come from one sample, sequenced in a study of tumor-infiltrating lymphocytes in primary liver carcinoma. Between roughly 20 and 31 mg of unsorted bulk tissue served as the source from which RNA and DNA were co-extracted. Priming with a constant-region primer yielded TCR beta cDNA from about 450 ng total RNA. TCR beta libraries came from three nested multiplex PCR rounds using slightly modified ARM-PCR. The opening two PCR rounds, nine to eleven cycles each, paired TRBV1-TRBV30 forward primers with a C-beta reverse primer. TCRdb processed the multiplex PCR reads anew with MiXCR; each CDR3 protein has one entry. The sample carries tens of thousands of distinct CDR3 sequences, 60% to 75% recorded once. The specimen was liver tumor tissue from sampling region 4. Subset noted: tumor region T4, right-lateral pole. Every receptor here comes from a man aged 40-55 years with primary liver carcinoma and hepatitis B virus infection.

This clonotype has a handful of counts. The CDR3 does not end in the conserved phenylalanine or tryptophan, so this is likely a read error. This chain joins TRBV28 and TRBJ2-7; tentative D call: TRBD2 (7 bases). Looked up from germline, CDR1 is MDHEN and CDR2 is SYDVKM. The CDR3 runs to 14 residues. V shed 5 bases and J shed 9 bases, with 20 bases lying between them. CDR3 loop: CASSPRGGVMAQYL. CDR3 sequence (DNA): TGTGCCAGCAGTCCTAGAGGGGGGGTCATGGCGCAGTACCTC.

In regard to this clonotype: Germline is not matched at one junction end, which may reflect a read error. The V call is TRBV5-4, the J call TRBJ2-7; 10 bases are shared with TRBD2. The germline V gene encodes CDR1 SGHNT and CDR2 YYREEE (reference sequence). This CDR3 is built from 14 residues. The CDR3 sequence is CASSLLAGEDEHYF. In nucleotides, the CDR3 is TGCGCCAGCAGCTTGCTAGCGGGAGAAGACGAGCACTACTTC.

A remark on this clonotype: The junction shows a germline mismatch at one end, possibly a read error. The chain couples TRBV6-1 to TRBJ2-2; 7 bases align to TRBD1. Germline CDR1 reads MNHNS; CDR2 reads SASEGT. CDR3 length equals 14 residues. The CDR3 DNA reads TGTACCAGCAGTGGTGACAGGGTTAGCGGGGAGCTGTTTTTT. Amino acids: CTSSGDRVSGELFF.

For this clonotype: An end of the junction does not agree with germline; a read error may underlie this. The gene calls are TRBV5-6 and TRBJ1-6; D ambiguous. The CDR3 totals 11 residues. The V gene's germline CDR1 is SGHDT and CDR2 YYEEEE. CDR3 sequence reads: CAISQQGTLHF. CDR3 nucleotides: TGTGCCATCAGCCAACAAGGTACCCTCCACTTT. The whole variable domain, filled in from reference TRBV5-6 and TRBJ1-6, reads DAGVTQSPTHLIKTRGQQVTLRCSPKSGHDTVSWYQQALGQGPQFIFQYYEEEERQRGNFPDRFSGHQFPNYSSELNVNALLLGDSALYLCAISQQGTLHFGNGTRLTVT.

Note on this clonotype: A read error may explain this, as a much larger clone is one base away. The CDR3 here is CASTLQGENTEAFF. The CDR3, as DNA: TGCGCCAGCACCCTACAGGGGGAGAACACTGAAGCTTTCTTT. This sequence joins TRBV5-1 and TRBJ1-1; 8 bases fit TRBD1. J was trimmed by 1 base and V by 6 bases; bases with no gene match: 5. CDR3 length equals 14 residues. CDR1 is SGHRS, CDR2 YFSETQ, per germline.

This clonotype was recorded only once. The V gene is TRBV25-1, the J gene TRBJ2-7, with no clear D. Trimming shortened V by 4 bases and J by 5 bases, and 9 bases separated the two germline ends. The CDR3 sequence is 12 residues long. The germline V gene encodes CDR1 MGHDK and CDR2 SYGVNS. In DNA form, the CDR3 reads TGTGCCAGCAGTGGTAACAACCACGAGCAGTACTTC. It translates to CASSGNNHEQYF.

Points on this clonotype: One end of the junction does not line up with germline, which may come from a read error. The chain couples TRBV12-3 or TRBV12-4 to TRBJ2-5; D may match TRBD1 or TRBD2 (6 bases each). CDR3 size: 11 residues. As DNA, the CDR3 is TGTGCCGGCACTTCGGGGGCTAGCGCCTTCTTC. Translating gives CAGTSGASAFF.

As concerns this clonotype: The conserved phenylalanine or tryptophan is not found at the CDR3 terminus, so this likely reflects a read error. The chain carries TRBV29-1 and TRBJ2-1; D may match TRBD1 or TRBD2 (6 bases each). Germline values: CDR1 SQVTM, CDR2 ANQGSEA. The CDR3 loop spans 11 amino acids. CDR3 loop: CSIEVGGAQFL. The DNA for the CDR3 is TGCAGCATTGAGGTGGGGGGCGCGCAGTTCCTC.

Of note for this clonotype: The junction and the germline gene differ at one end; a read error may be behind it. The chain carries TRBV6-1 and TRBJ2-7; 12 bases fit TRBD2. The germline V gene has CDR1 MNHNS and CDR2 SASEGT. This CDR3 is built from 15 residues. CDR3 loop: CASGEAASGRGGQYF. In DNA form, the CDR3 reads TGTGCCAGCGGTGAAGCGGCTAGCGGGAGGGGGGGGCAGTACTTC.

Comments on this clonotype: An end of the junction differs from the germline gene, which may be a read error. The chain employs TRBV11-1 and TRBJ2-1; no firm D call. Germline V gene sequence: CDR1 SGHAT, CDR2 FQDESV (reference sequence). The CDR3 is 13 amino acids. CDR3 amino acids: CASSLCRAYDQFF. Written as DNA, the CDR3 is TGTGCCAGCAGCTTATGCCGGGCATATGATCAGTTCTTC. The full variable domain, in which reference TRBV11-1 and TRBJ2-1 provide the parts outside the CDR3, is EAEVAQSPRYKITEKSQAVAFWCDPISGHATLYWYRQILGQGPELLVQFQDESVVDDSQLPKDRFSAERLKGVDSTLKIQPAELGDSAMYLCASSLCRAYDQFFGPGTRLTVL.

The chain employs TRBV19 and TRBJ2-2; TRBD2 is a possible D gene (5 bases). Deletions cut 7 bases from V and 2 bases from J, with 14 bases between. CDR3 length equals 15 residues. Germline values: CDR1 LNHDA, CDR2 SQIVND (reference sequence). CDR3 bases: TGTGCCAGTAAGGAGGTGGGCCAAAACACCGGGGAGCTGTTTTTT. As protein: CASKEVGQNTGELFF.

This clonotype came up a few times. Here the CDR3 DNA reads TGTGCCAGCAGCCGTGACGGGAGCTCCTACAATGAGCAGTTCTTC. Its translation: CASSRDGSSYNEQFF. This chain links TRBV7-3 with TRBJ2-1; a weak D match, TRBD2 (6 bases). Trimming stripped 5 bases from V and 0 bases from J, with 11 bases between. Per germline, CDR1 SGHTA and CDR2 FQGTGA. The CDR3 extends over 15 amino acids.